Reported below is one T cell receptor beta chain. No antigen is known for it. Time point denoted: late sampling 161 to 241 days after vaccination in a few convalescent patients. Treatment reported: approximately 11-day PBMC culture with coronavirus spike peptide pools or control peptides (ViraFEST assay). Recorded positive PCR dates fall between March and December 2020, preceding US Alpha, Beta and Delta variants. PBMCs, plated at around 1.9 million per well, were grown in the presence of roughly 9.8 IU/ml IL-2 and 10 ug/ml peptide pools. The sample belongs to a study of vaccination and CD4 T cells after COVID-19. The wider study: Once vaccinated, three convalescent patients provided samples at day 14 and again at days 161 to 241 post-vaccination.

Oncomine TCR Beta short-read sequencing was applied to DNA from cultured CD4+ T cells. DNA came from CD4+ T cells after culture. TCRdb itself ran the PCR reads through MiXCR, one entry per CDR3 protein. The sample has around 25,000 distinct CDR3 sequences, under 40% seen once. This TCR derives from a human donor who had recovered from COVID-19. This specimen consisted of CD4+ T cells from blood, cultured in vitro, obtained about 7 months after SARS-CoV-2 vaccination.

Here the CDR3 DNA reads TGTGCCAGCAGCCCGGGACAGGGGGCGTTATACGAGCAGTACTTC. Translated: CASSPGQGALYEQYF. The chain recombines TRBV27 with TRBJ2-7; 12 bases fit TRBD1. CDR3 length equals 15 residues. CDR1 and CDR2 from the germline V gene are MNHEY and SMNVEV (reference sequence). The ends lost 6 bases at V and 4 bases at J; junction bases unmatched: 7.